The rows below give T cell receptor beta chains drawn from one sample of a study of neurological immune-mediated disorders. TCRdb itself ran the 5' RACE reads through MiXCR, one entry per CDR3 protein. The table includes tens of thousands of distinct CDR3 sequences, approximately 13% detected once. Sequencing used CD4+ T cells from blood. These receptors came from a female donor with HTLV-1-associated myelopathy (HAM/TSP). CDR3s include the opening cysteine and the closing phenylalanine or tryptophan. D genes are given only for firm matches. Rows give clone size only sometimes, using once, few, many, or a class for an expanded clone.

CDR3 protein | CDR3 DNA | J gene | clone size | V gene | D gene
CSAKAPRGRAVWETQYF | TGCAGTGCTAAGGCCCCCAGGGGGAGGGCGGTGTGGGAGACCCAGTACTTC | TRBJ2-5 | many | TRBV20-1 | NA
CASSTPGTRYNEQFF | TGTGCCAGCAGCACGCCTGGGACTAGATACAATGAGCAGTTCTTC | TRBJ2-1 | NA | TRBV7-3 | TRBD2
CSARDQGITSGAFF | TGCAGTGCTAGAGATCAAGGAATAACAAGTGGAGCTTTCTTT | TRBJ1-1 | many | TRBV20-1 | NA
CSAPLTSPGLGPSF | TGCAGTGCGCCCTTGACAAGTCCTGGGCTGGGACCGAGCTTC | TRBJ1-2 | many | TRBV20-1 | NA
CASSLTLETQYF | TGTGCCAGCAGCTTGACATTAGAGACCCAGTACTTC | TRBJ2-5 | many | TRBV11-2 | NA
CSVDGSSYEQYF | TGCAGCGTTGACGGGAGCTCCTACGAGCAGTACTTC | TRBJ2-7 | many | TRBV29-1 | NA
CASSRQYNEQFF | TGTGCCAGCAGCAGGCAGTACAATGAGCAGTTCTTC | TRBJ2-1 | many | TRBV3-1 | NA
CASRLDQETQYF | TGCGCCAGCAGACTAGACCAAGAGACCCAGTACTTC | TRBJ2-5 | many | TRBV5-1 | NA
CASSLVRGANTDTQYF | TGTGCCAGCAGCTTGGTTCGCGGGGCTAACACAGATACGCAGTATTTT | TRBJ2-3 | many | TRBV5-5 | NA
CASTGDTEAFF | TGTGCCAGCACGGGGGACACTGAAGCTTTCTTT | TRBJ1-1 | many | TRBV6-5 | NA
CSVDFPNTGELFF | TGCAGTGTTGACTTTCCGAACACCGGGGAGCTGTTTTTT | TRBJ2-2 | NA | TRBV20-1 | NA
CASSPQANTEAFF | TGTGCCAGCTCACCCCAGGCCAACACTGAAGCTTTCTTT | TRBJ1-1 | many | TRBV18 | NA
CASSFSSGGAGETQYF | TGTGCCAGCAGCTTTTCTAGCGGGGGGGCCGGGGAGACCCAGTACTTC | TRBJ2-5 | many | TRBV7-2 | TRBD2